Listed here are 23 T cell receptor beta chains from one sample, sequenced in a study of T cell responses to AZD1222 COVID-19 vaccine. Data came from immunoSEQ multiplex PCR; TCRdb stores just in-frame clones and leaves some out. The clone table shows over 140,000 clones, with the ten largest holding roughly 2%. The sample was peripheral blood. The receptors come from an adult in good health.

J is TRBJ2-1 and V is TRBV6-5, with unresolved D. The germline CDR1 and CDR2 sequences are MNHEY and SVGAGI. This CDR3 has 15 amino acids. Trimming cost V 6 bases and J 8 bases, with 20 bases left between them. CDR3 in amino acids: CASRTSLLLRHEQFF. CDR3 sequence (DNA): TGTGCCAGCAGGACATCCCTACTTTTGCGCCATGAGCAGTTCTTC.

This sequence joins TRBV7-9 and TRBJ1-2, with 7 nucleotides matching TRBD1. This CDR3 comprises 16 residues. V was clipped by 5 bases and J by 7 bases; unmatched bases: 16. Germline CDR1 is SEHNR and CDR2 is FQNEAQ (reference sequence). This chain's CDR3 is CASSLLDPTGTSGYTF. In DNA form, the CDR3 reads TGTGCCAGCAGCCTCCTTGACCCGACAGGGACTAGTGGCTACACCTTC.

The chain has TRBV7-2 and TRBJ1-1; D unclear. The ends were cut back, 10 bases at V and 0 bases at J, with 21 bases in the middle. Germline V CDR1 and CDR2: SGHTA, FQGNSA. This CDR3 has 16 residues. CDR3 nucleotides: TGTGCCATCCATGGGTTAACGTCCCGCCTGAACACTGAAGCTTTCTTT. As protein: CAIHGLTSRLNTEAFF.

This chain uses TRBV7-6 with TRBJ2-3, with 10 bases lining up with TRBD1. CDR3 length: 14 residues. Germline V gives CDR1 SGHVS, CDR2 FNYEAQ. V lost 5 bases and J lost 4; bases outside the gene matches: 3. The CDR3 reads CASSLTGGADTQYF. The CDR3 DNA reads TGTGCCAGCAGCCTGACAGGGGGCGCAGATACGCAGTATTTT.

The V and J genes are TRBV9 and TRBJ1-6; 7 bases align to TRBD1. J gave up 6 bases and V 4 bases, and 10 bases lay outside the gene matches. The CDR3 sequence is 16 residues long. In germline, CDR1 is SGDLS, CDR2 YYNGEE. The CDR3 is CASSLETGLSNSPLHF. CDR3 coding DNA: TGTGCCAGCAGCCTAGAGACAGGGTTATCTAATTCACCCCTCCACTTT.

The rearrangement joins TRBV5-1 to TRBJ1-3; no clear D gene. The germline V gene has CDR1 SGHRS and CDR2 YFSETQ. V shed 2 bases and J shed 0 bases, with 9 bases lying between them. The CDR3 loop spans 15 amino acids. The CDR3 DNA sequence: TGCGCCAGCAGCTTAGGGCGCCCCTCTGGAAACACCATATATTTT. Its translation is CASSLGRPSGNTIYF.

V usage is TRBV24-1 and J usage is TRBJ1-2; D ambiguous. The CDR3 is 11 amino acids. Per the germline V gene, CDR1 is KGHDR and CDR2 is SFDVKD. V lost 9 bases and J 8 bases, leaving 12 bases between the germline ends. The CDR3 DNA reads as TGTGCCACCTCTTGGGGTGACGGCTACACCTTC. Protein: CATSWGDGYTF.

V and J are TRBV7-3 and TRBJ2-2; D unresolved. Trimming left V 4 bases short and J 6 bases short, with 9 bases between. This CDR3 spans 13 amino acids. Per germline, CDR1 SGHTA and CDR2 FQGTGA. The CDR3 sequence is CASSWGSPGELFF. In nucleotides, the CDR3 is TGTGCCAGCAGCTGGGGTAGTCCCGGGGAGCTGTTTTTT.

The chain has TRBV13 and TRBJ1-1; D ambiguous. V was shortened by 5 bases and J by 1 base, with 8 bases between the two germline ends. The CDR3 consists of 13 residues. Germline CDR1 and CDR2: PRHDT and FYEKMQ (reference sequence). The DNA for the CDR3 is TGTGCCAGCAGCAAGGAGTGGAACACTGAAGCTTTCTTT. It yields the protein CASSKEWNTEAFF.

The genes are TRBV3-1 (or the pseudogene TRBV3-2) and TRBJ2-1; 8 nucleotides agree with TRBD2. The V segment lost 3 bases and the J segment 6 bases; nucleotides outside the gene matches: 7. The CDR3 consists of 15 residues. CDR1 LGHDT and CDR2 YNNKEL come from the germline V gene (reference sequence). CDR3 nucleotide sequence: TGTGCCAGCAGCCAGTTTCGGGGGGGGTTCAATGAGCAGTTCTTC. Protein sequence: CASSQFRGGFNEQFF.

The chain's CDR3 is CASSFLGAQDEQYF. CDR3 sequence (DNA): TGTGCCAGCAGTTTCCTGGGGGCGCAGGACGAGCAGTACTTC. This chain uses TRBV27 with TRBJ2-7; maybe TRBD1 (6 bases). Germline V lookup: CDR1 MNHEY, CDR2 SMNVEV (reference sequence). V gave up 3 bases and J gave up 5 bases, with 14 bases separating them. The CDR3 has 14 residues.

The chain carries TRBV18 and TRBJ1-1; no firm D call. The V gene lost 4 bases and the J gene lost 1 base, with 1 base spanning the gap. This CDR3 spans 11 amino acids. CDR1 is KGHSH, CDR2 LQKENI, per germline. In nucleotides, the CDR3 is TGTGCCAGCTCACAGAACACTGAAGCTTTCTTT. Translated: CASSQNTEAFF.

The CDR3 DNA reads TGCGCCAGCAGCCAAGAGTGGACGATCGCCTACAATGAGCAGTTCTTC. Amino acids: CASSQEWTIAYNEQFF. The V call is TRBV4-3, the J call TRBJ2-1; the D is unclear. Trimming took off 0 bases at V and 2 bases at J, with 11 bases between the two ends. The CDR3 sequence is 16 residues long. Germline V CDR1 and CDR2: LGHNA, YSLEER.

V gene TRBV6-5 combines with J gene TRBJ1-2; TRBD1 aligns across 7 bases. The CDR3 loop spans 16 amino acids. The J segment lost 4 bases and the V segment lost 0 bases, leaving 8 bases of the junction unmatched. The germline CDR1 and CDR2 sequences are MNHEY and SVGAGI. The CDR3 protein is CASSYSKGAQGYGYTF. For the CDR3, the DNA is TGTGCCAGCAGTTACTCGAAGGGGGCCCAGGGCTATGGCTACACCTTC.

The chain uses TRBV7-9 and TRBJ1-2; 8 bases are shared with TRBD1. From germline, CDR1 is SEHNR and CDR2 FQNEAQ (reference sequence). This CDR3 contains 15 residues. The trim removed 1 base at V and 5 bases at J, leaving 6 bases unmatched. The CDR3 protein is CASSLGGQVPYGYTF. The CDR3 DNA reads TGTGCCAGCAGCTTAGGGGGACAGGTACCTTATGGCTACACCTTC.

The chain joins TRBV6-1 to TRBJ2-7; D unclear. This CDR3 has 14 amino acids. V lost 0 bases and J 0 bases, leaving 6 bases between the germline ends. Germline CDR1 MNHNS, CDR2 SASEGT. The CDR3 spells CASSEAFPSYEQYF. The CDR3 DNA reads TGTGCCAGCAGTGAAGCGTTTCCCTCCTACGAGCAGTACTTC.

The chain has TRBV28 and TRBJ1-4; D perhaps matches TRBD1 (5 bases). V was pared by 6 bases and J by 0 bases, with 8 bases between. The CDR3 contains 14 residues. From germline, CDR1 is MDHEN and CDR2 SYDVKM. The CDR3 is CASSTGATNEKLFF. The CDR3 nucleotides read TGTGCCAGCAGCACAGGCGCAACTAATGAAAAACTGTTTTTT.

The chain carries TRBV7-9 and TRBJ2-7; TRBD1 matches at 10 bases. The germline gives CDR1 SEHNR, CDR2 FQNEAQ (reference sequence). This CDR3 comprises 19 residues. With 2 bases clipped from V and 5 bases from J, the junction kept 18 bases outside the gene matches. DNA of the CDR3: TGTGCCAGCAGCTTAAGCTCCTCTCCCTGGGGACAGGGGAGACACGAGCAGTACTTC. Translated, it gives CASSLSSSPWGQGRHEQYF.

This chain connects TRBV10-3 to TRBJ1-2; D call uncertain. The CDR3 covers 14 residues. The V gene's germline CDR1 is ENHRY and CDR2 SYGVKD. V was cut by 1 base and J by 1 base, with 7 bases left in between. This CDR3 reads CAISELHDNYGYTF. For the CDR3, the DNA is TGTGCCATCAGTGAGTTACACGATAACTATGGCTACACCTTC.

The rearrangement joins TRBV27 to TRBJ1-2; D is possibly TRBD1 (6 bases). Germline-derived CDR1 and CDR2 are MNHEY and SMNVEV (reference sequence). V was clipped by 4 bases and J by 4 bases, with 16 bases between them. This CDR3 is built from 15 residues. The CDR3 DNA is TGTGCCAGCAGTTCGTACAGGGATCAAGGCTATGGCTACACCTTC. Its protein product is CASSSYRDQGYGYTF.

The chain couples TRBV7-8 to TRBJ2-3; no clear D. From germline, CDR1 is SGHVS and CDR2 FQNEAQ. This CDR3 is built from 13 residues. Deletions cut 4 bases from V and 1 base from J, with 6 bases between. The DNA for the CDR3 is TGTGCCAGCAGCTACGGGCGCACAGATACGCAGTATTTT. It encodes CASSYGRTDTQYF.

The V and J genes are TRBV19 and TRBJ1-3, with D uncertain. V dropped 6 bases and J dropped 0 bases, with 21 bases sitting between them. CDR1 LNHDA and CDR2 SQIVND come from the germline V gene (reference sequence). The CDR3 is 18 residues long. CDR3 sequence reads: CASSRPLGYSYSGNTIYF. The CDR3 DNA reads as TGTGCCAGTAGCCGACCCCTAGGCTACAGTTACTCTGGAAACACCATATATTTT. Based on the CDR3 plus reference TRBV19 and TRBJ1-3, the full variable domain is DGGITQSPKYLFRKEGQNVTLSCEQNLNHDAMYWYRQDPGQGLRLIYYSQIVNDFQKGDIAEGYSVSREKKESFPLTVTSAQKNPTAFYLCASSRPLGYSYSGNTIYFGEGSWLTVV.

The chain uses TRBV29-1 and TRBJ1-2; the match to TRBD1 covers 8 bases. CDR1 is SQVTM, CDR2 ANQGSEA, per germline. With 6 bases clipped from V and 8 bases from J, the junction kept 11 bases outside the gene matches. This CDR3 region has 13 residues. The CDR3 is CSVQTDRGGGYTF. The CDR3 DNA follows: TGCAGCGTCCAGACCGACAGGGGTGGAGGCTACACCTTC.